A single sample is the source of the 25 T cell receptor beta chains below, sequenced in a study of T cell repertoires in cytomegalovirus infection. TCRdb itself ran the reads through MiXCR, one entry per CDR3 protein. The table includes hundreds of thousands of distinct CDR3 sequences, around 10% detected once. The sample comprised PBMCs. The receptors originated from a human donor in good health (CMV status not recorded). Some clones in this sample may be carry-over from other donors' samples.

This clonotype came up many times. The V call is TRBV7-6, the J call TRBJ2-1; D is uncertain. The germline V gene has CDR1 SGHVS and CDR2 FNYEAQ. Trimming took 4 bases from V and 5 from J, leaving 9 bases between them. CDR3 size: 13 residues. This CDR3 is CASSSLLDNEQFF. In DNA, the CDR3 is TGTGCCAGCAGCTCTCTCTTAGACAATGAGCAGTTCTTC.

At least ten counts were recorded for this clonotype. CDR3 region: CASSPRGRSHNEQFF. In DNA, the CDR3 is TGTGCCAGTAGTCCACGAGGGCGGAGCCACAATGAGCAGTTCTTC. The chain joins TRBV19 to TRBJ2-1; perhaps TRBD2 as D (5 bases). The CDR3 contains 15 residues. Per germline, CDR1 LNHDA and CDR2 SQIVND (reference sequence). V was clipped by 5 bases and J by 5 bases, with 16 bases between them.

This clonotype has at least ten counts. The gene calls are TRBV7-2 and TRBJ2-7; TRBD1 matches at 10 bases. This CDR3 is built from 14 residues. CDR1 SGHTA and CDR2 FQGNSA come from the germline V gene. Trimming cost V 4 bases and J 1 base; bases outside gene matches: 1. The CDR3 region has the DNA TGTGCCAGCAGCTCGGACAGGGGGTCCTACGAGCAGTACGTC. This encodes CASSSDRGSYEQYV.

This clonotype was counted between two and nine times. CDR3 amino acids: CSARVLGLNYGYTF. As DNA, the CDR3 is TGCAGTGCTAGAGTCCTGGGGCTTAACTATGGCTACACCTTC. The chain links TRBV20-1 to TRBJ1-2, with D maybe TRBD1 (5 bases). The V and J ends lost 1 base and 1 base respectively, with 10 bases between them. Germline-derived CDR1 and CDR2 are DFQATT and SNEGSKA (reference sequence). This CDR3 has 14 amino acids.

This clonotype appeared many times. The gene calls are TRBV4-1 and TRBJ1-2; D is possibly TRBD1 (6 bases). Per the germline V gene, CDR1 is MGHRA and CDR2 is YSYEKL. The CDR3 has 14 amino acids. V was pared by 4 bases and J by 4 bases, with 13 bases between. DNA for the CDR3: TGCGCCAGCAGCCCGAACAGGGACCGCTATGGCTACACCTTC. This encodes CASSPNRDRYGYTF.

This clonotype was picked up a small number of times. The chain carries TRBV27 and TRBJ2-3; 10 bases line up with TRBD2. CDR1 is MNHEY, CDR2 SMNVEV, per germline (reference sequence). This CDR3 is 18 amino acids long. V dropped 1 base and J dropped 4; count of bases not matched to a gene: 11. The CDR3 spells CASSLLSGGALLADTQYF. CDR3 DNA sequence: TGTGCCAGCAGTTTATTAAGCGGGGGGGCCCTTCTCGCAGATACGCAGTATTTT.

This clonotype was found many times. The rearrangement uses TRBV20-1 and TRBJ2-7, with TRBD2 as a possible D gene (6 bases). Trimming took 3 bases from V and 3 from J, leaving 12 bases between them. This CDR3 has 13 residues. Germline-derived CDR1 and CDR2 are DFQATT and SNEGSKA (reference sequence). The CDR3 DNA is TGCAGTGCTAGCGGGGGAAGCTTCTACGAGCAGTACTTC. This sequence encodes CSASGGSFYEQYF.

This clonotype was observed a few times. The chain has TRBV28 and TRBJ2-7; possibly TRBD1 or TRBD2 for D (5 bases each). The V end lost 4 bases, the J end lost 7 bases, and 14 bases lay between the germline ends. CDR3 size: 13 residues. Germline V gives CDR1 MDHEN, CDR2 SYDVKM. The DNA for the CDR3 is TGTGCCAGCAGTTGGGACCCCTCGCGGGAGCAGTACGTC. Translated: CASSWDPSREQYV.

The V gene is TRBV28, the J gene TRBJ2-7; either TRBD1 or TRBD2 may fit D (7 bases each). CDR1 MDHEN and CDR2 SYDVKM come from the germline V gene. The CDR3 totals 14 residues. Trimming pared 7 bases from V and 2 bases from J, leaving 15 bases between. CDR3 protein: CASTQGGVPYEQYV. The CDR3, as DNA: TGTGCCAGCACCCAGGGGGGGGTACCCTACGAGCAGTACGTC.

With respect to this clonotype: The junction differs from germline at one of its ends, possibly a read error. CDR3 nucleotide sequence: TGTGCCAGTAGCTTAGCGTCAGGGGCCGGCGATACGCAGTATTTT. Translated: CASSLASGAGDTQYF. The chain links TRBV7-2 to TRBJ2-3; tentatively, D is TRBD1 (6 bases). The CDR3 sequence is 15 residues long. From germline, CDR1 is SGHTA and CDR2 FQGNSA.

This clonotype appeared once. The rearrangement uses TRBV5-1 and TRBJ2-5, with TRBD2 matching 7 bases. The CDR3 sequence is 14 residues long. Germline CDR1 SGHRS, CDR2 YFSETQ. V was clipped by 5 bases and J by 1 base; unmatched bases: 5. Here the CDR3 reads CASRRASGQETQYF. The CDR3 DNA reads as TGCGCCAGCAGAAGGGCTAGCGGCCAAGAGACCCAGTACTTC.

The chain links TRBV20-1 to TRBJ2-7; D is ambiguous. With 3 bases removed from V and 3 bases from J, the gap between germline ends came to 18 bases. The CDR3 consists of 15 residues. The germline CDR1 and CDR2 sequences are DFQATT and SNEGSKA (reference sequence). CDR3 protein: CSASNDAENYYEQYF. CDR3 DNA sequence: TGCAGTGCTAGTAATGACGCAGAAAACTACTACGAGCAGTACTTC.

The gene calls are TRBV29-1 and TRBJ1-2; 7 nucleotides align to TRBD1. Germline loops: CDR1 SQVTM, CDR2 ANQGSEA. This CDR3 region has 14 residues. The junction had 13 bases not matched to a gene; V was cut back by 7 bases and J by 5 bases. CDR3 region: CSAPAWDRQYGYTF. The CDR3 DNA reads as TGCAGCGCACCGGCGTGGGACAGACAATATGGCTACACCTTC.

The sample holds many counts of this clonotype. The rearrangement links TRBV7-2 to TRBJ1-1; 8 nucleotides line up with TRBD1. Germline CDR1 and CDR2: SGHTA and FQGNSA. J lost 5 bases, V lost 4 bases, and 6 bases had no gene match. The CDR3 extends over 14 amino acids. The CDR3 DNA reads as TGTGCCAGCAGCTCACAGGGGGTATATACTGAAGCTTTCTTT. This translates into CASSSQGVYTEAFF.

There are many counts of this clonotype. The chain uses TRBV25-1 and TRBJ2-5, with D uncertain. Between the trimmed V and J ends, which lost 1 base and 0 bases, there was a span of 6 bases. Germline lookup yields CDR1 MGHDK and CDR2 SYGVNS. The CDR3 is 14 residues long. The CDR3 DNA sequence: TGTGCCAGCAGTGAATCTGCGTACCAAGAGACCCAGTACTTC. Amino acid sequence: CASSESAYQETQYF.

The chain employs TRBV19 and TRBJ1-2, with TRBD1 identical over 8 bases. The CDR3 is 13 residues long. The J segment lost 8 bases and the V segment lost 3 bases, leaving 5 bases of the junction unmatched. Germline V CDR1 and CDR2: LNHDA, SQIVND (reference sequence). CDR3 sequence: CASSMMTGEGYTF. The DNA of the CDR3 is TGTGCCAGTAGTATGATGACAGGGGAAGGCTACACCTTC.

This clonotype was seen many times. The chain joins TRBV12-3 or TRBV12-4 to TRBJ1-2; no reliable D call. This CDR3 spans 11 amino acids. With 4 bases removed from V and 8 bases from J, the gap between germline ends came to 8 bases. The CDR3 is CASSSRRGYTF. CDR3 DNA: TGTGCCAGCAGTTCCCGGCGGGGCTACACCTTC.

The sample holds many counts of this clonotype. The chain joins TRBV7-9 to TRBJ2-2; D unresolved. Germline V CDR1 and CDR2: SEHNR, FQNEAQ (reference sequence). This CDR3 has 17 residues. The ends were cut back, 0 bases at V and 1 base at J, with 12 bases in the middle. The CDR3 bases are TGTGCCAGCAGCTTAGCGTATCAACATCTGAACACCGGGGAGCTGTTTTTT. Translating it yields CASSLAYQHLNTGELFF.

This clonotype was counted ten times or more. This sequence joins TRBV6-5 and TRBJ1-5; 10 positions agree with TRBD1. J gave up 4 bases and V 5 bases, and 8 bases lay outside the gene matches. This CDR3 is built from 16 residues. Germline-derived CDR1 and CDR2 are MNHEY and SVGAGI. The CDR3 sequence: CASSPGTGVPNQPQHF. CDR3 nucleotides: TGTGCCAGCAGTCCGGGGACAGGGGTCCCAAATCAGCCCCAGCATTTT.

This clonotype was seen a handful of times. The V call is TRBV27, the J call TRBJ2-1; TRBD2 matches at 8 bases. Losses at the gene ends were 5 bases for V and 8 bases for J; bases not matched to a gene: 14. This CDR3 contains 16 residues. Germline V gives CDR1 MNHEY, CDR2 SMNVEV (reference sequence). As DNA, the CDR3 is TGTGCCAGCAGTGAACCCCCGGGACTAGGCGGCGATGAGCAGTTCTTC. This codes for CASSEPPGLGGDEQFF.

This clonotype was seen ten or more times. The V call is TRBV28, the J call TRBJ2-5; 9 positions match TRBD2. This CDR3 spans 18 amino acids. The ends lost 3 bases at V and 2 bases at J; junction bases unmatched: 13. CDR1 is MDHEN, CDR2 SYDVKM, per germline. In nucleotides, the CDR3 is TGTGCCAGCAGTTTTGGGACTAGCCTCGGAGTCAGTCAAGAGACCCAGTACTTC. Translating gives CASSFGTSLGVSQETQYF.

This clonotype was seen many times. CDR3 sequence: CASSFTSGVGGELFF. CDR3 sequence (DNA): TGTGCCAGCAGCTTTACGAGCGGGGTAGGCGGGGAGCTGTTTTTT. The rearrangement joins TRBV7-2 to TRBJ2-2; 7 bases are shared with TRBD2. CDR3 length equals 15 residues. Germline lookup yields CDR1 SGHTA and CDR2 FQGNSA. The J segment lost 7 bases and the V segment lost 3 bases, leaving 8 bases of the junction unmatched.

The chain uses TRBV12-5 and TRBJ2-5, with 7 bases identical to TRBD1. CDR1 and CDR2 (germline): LGHNT, FRNRAP. The trim removed 6 bases at V and 2 bases at J, leaving 18 bases unmatched. This CDR3 spans 18 amino acids. In DNA form, the CDR3 reads TGTGCTAGTGGCCAGAGCGGCCGCTGGGACAGTAAACAAGAGACCCAGTACTTC. This translates into CASGQSGRWDSKQETQYF.

Many counts were recorded for this clonotype. The chain carries TRBV5-1 and TRBJ1-4, with D hard to call. CDR3 size: 16 residues. Trimming cost V 2 bases and J 2 bases, with 13 bases left between them. Looked up from germline, CDR1 is SGHRS and CDR2 is YFSETQ. The CDR3 loop is CASSFGFKRTNEKLFF. DNA of the CDR3: TGCGCCAGCAGCTTCGGATTCAAAAGGACTAATGAAAAACTGTTTTTT.

This clonotype was counted only a few times. The V call is TRBV29-1, the J call TRBJ1-4, with 7 bases identical to TRBD1. With V trimmed by 7 bases and J by 5 bases, 7 bases remained unmatched. The germline V gene has CDR1 SQVTM and CDR2 ANQGSEA. The CDR3 is 13 amino acids. The CDR3 loop reads CSARDRNNEKLFF. Written as DNA, the CDR3 is TGCAGCGCTCGGGACAGAAACAATGAAAAACTGTTTTTT.